This T cell receptor beta chain was recorded in a study of shared clonotypes between healthy human individuals. Overall study context: CD4 naive cells filled three plates per donor, CD4 memory three, CD8 naive two and CD8 memory one. Study-level points and caveats: Rarefaction demonstrated incomplete sorted-subset sequencing despite large depth.

Assay: immunoSEQ multiplex PCR; the TCRdb copy retains only in-frame clones and omits some. The table has over a million clones, approximately 98% seen once. Germline values: CDR1 SGDLS, CDR2 YYNGEE. The CDR3 has 14 residues. The germline V and J ends were trimmed by 0 bases and 2 bases, with 8 bases remaining between them. As regards this clone: What it recognizes is unknown. The sample holds other DNA sequences that translate to the same CDR3.

The sample taken for sequencing was naive CD4+ T cells sorted from blood. Regarding subset: CD45RA+ positively selected. The sequence was obtained from a man aged 25 to 45 in good health. This chain connects TRBV9 to TRBJ2-5; D ambiguous. The CDR3 DNA is TGTGCCAGCAGCGTAGCATCGAGGCAAGAGACCCAGTACTTC. Its protein product is CASSVASRQETQYF. Filled out from reference TRBV9 and TRBJ2-5, the complete variable domain reads DSGVTQTPKHLITATGQRVTLRCSPRSGDLSVYWYQQSLDQGLQFLIQYYNGEERAKGNILERFSAQQFPDLHSELNLSSLELGDSALYFCASSVASRQETQYFGPGTRLLVL.